This entry lists 20 T cell receptor beta chains sequenced from one sample in a study of tumor-infiltrating lymphocytes in primary liver carcinoma (dated by TCRdb to the late 2010s). RNA from unsorted whole blood was extracted with TRIzol reagent, and germline DNA was obtained with the DNeasy Blood & Tissue kit. TCRdb records Illumina HiSeq 2500 as the sequencer. TCRbeta-specific cDNA was reverse-transcribed from around 0.45 ug total RNA using a constant-region primer and ProtoScript II reverse transcriptase. TCRbeta libraries were built with three nested multiplex PCR rounds, a slightly modified ARM-PCR procedure. Each of the first two PCR rounds ran for approximately 10 cycles and used multiplex TRBV1-TRBV30 forward primers together with a Cbeta reverse primer. TCRdb took the public reads, trimmed them with fastp at Q25, ran MiXCR for clone calling and kept in-frame beta chains. Rows merge per CDR3 protein into single entries with the most common DNA and genes. The sample table lists approximately 340,000 distinct CDR3 sequences, 65% of them with a count of one. The ten largest clones take up approximately 5.9% of the sample.

The sequenced material came from peripheral blood. These receptor sequences come from a man aged 40-49 years with primary liver carcinoma and hepatitis B virus infection.

This clonotype was detected many times. V is TRBV29-1 and J is TRBJ1-4, with a possible D match to TRBD1 (6 bases). Germline V gene data show CDR1 as SQVTM and CDR2 as ANQGSEA. The CDR3 contains 12 residues. Trimming removed 7 bases at V and 4 bases at J, with 10 bases between. CDR3 region: CSARTDNEKLFF. The CDR3, as DNA: TGCAGCGCTCGGACAGATAATGAAAAACTGTTTTTT.

Concerning this clonotype: One end of the junction is discordant with germline, which a read error may explain. The chain links TRBV11-2 to TRBJ2-3; 14 bases map to TRBD2. The CDR3 covers 18 residues. Germline V gives CDR1 SGHAT, CDR2 FQNNGV. CDR3 sequence reads: CAISLGPGLAGVLDTQYF. In DNA form, the CDR3 reads TGTGCCATCAGCTTAGGACCGGGACTAGCGGGAGTATTAGATACGCAGTATTTT.

The rearrangement uses TRBV6-1 and TRBJ2-7; D uncertain. This CDR3 region has 12 residues. Germline CDR1 is MNHNS and CDR2 is SASEGT. Trimming took 2 bases from V and 1 from J, leaving 3 bases between them. The CDR3 loop is CASSELSYEQYF. For the CDR3, the DNA is TGTGCCAGCAGTGAACTGTCCTACGAGCAGTACTTC.

This clonotype was seen repeatedly, ten times or more. The chain has TRBV6-6 and TRBJ1-1; TRBD1 matches 7 bases. The germline V gene encodes CDR1 MNHNY and CDR2 SVGAGI (reference sequence). The ends lost 5 bases at V and 6 bases at J; junction bases unmatched: 9. This CDR3 has 14 amino acids. The CDR3 spells CASSTLTGYPEAFF. In DNA form, the CDR3 reads TGTGCCAGCAGTACCCTGACAGGGTACCCTGAAGCTTTCTTT.

Remarks on this clonotype: One end of the junction fails to match germline, which may point to a read error. The chain has TRBV11-2 and TRBJ2-2, with D unclear. CDR3 length equals 16 residues. Germline V gene lookup returns CDR1 SGHAT and CDR2 FQNNGV. DNA of the CDR3: TGTGCCGGCAGCTTAGGAACAGAGAAAAATGTCGTGGAGCTGTTTTTT. This sequence encodes CAGSLGTEKNVVELFF.

The CDR3 region has the DNA TGTGCCAGCAGCGACCCGGATAGGCGTGATACGCAGTATTTT. Residues: CASSDPDRRDTQYF. The chain is built from TRBV7-9 and TRBJ2-3; D is undetermined. CDR1 and CDR2 (germline): SEHNR, FQNEAQ (reference sequence). Trimming took 5 bases from V and 6 from J, leaving 15 bases between them. This CDR3 is 14 amino acids long.

Details on this clonotype: The CDR3 does not close with the conserved phenylalanine or tryptophan, likely indicating a read error. The gene calls are TRBV12-3 or TRBV12-4 and TRBJ2-3; 8 bases map to TRBD2. J lost 4 bases, V lost 9 bases, and 9 bases had no gene match. CDR3 length: 14 amino acids. CDR3: CASSPGTRPDTQYY. For the CDR3, the DNA is TGTGCCAGTAGTCCCGGGACTAGGCCAGATACGCAGTATTAT.

This clonotype has only one observation. This may stem from a read error, because a much larger clone lies one nucleotide away. The chain couples TRBV11-2 to TRBJ2-2; 7 bases map to TRBD2. The CDR3 has 16 amino acids. Germline V gene sequence: CDR1 SGHAT, CDR2 FQNNGV. The CDR3 sequence: CASSRPAGPSTGELSF. The CDR3 DNA reads TGTGCCAGCAGCAGACCAGCGGGGCCTTCCACCGGGGAGCTGTCTTTT.

About this clonotype: The DNA is omitted, as the CDR3 cannot be located on it reliably, and the CDR3 follows TCRdb's listing. The chain couples TRBV11-2 to TRBJ1-1. The germline CDR1 and CDR2 sequences are SGHAT and FQNNGV. The CDR3 has 11 amino acids, counting both end residues. The CDR3 is CASSVGFGAFF.

In regard to this clonotype: At one of its ends the junction is not consistent with the germline gene, which may arise from a read error. V and J are TRBV4-1 and TRBJ1-5, with no clear D. Germline V lookup: CDR1 MGHRA, CDR2 YSYEKL. This CDR3 spans 14 amino acids. CDR3 sequence: CASSQHNSPVAQHF. The CDR3 nucleotides are TGCGCCAGTAGCCAACACAACTCGCCCGTGGCCCAGCATTTT.

This clonotype was seen many times. The V and J genes are TRBV6-2 or TRBV6-3 and TRBJ2-3, with 9 bases matching TRBD2. CDR1 is MNHEY, CDR2 SVGEGT, per germline. The junction had 11 bases not matched to a gene; V was cut back by 8 bases and J by 2 bases. The CDR3 is 16 residues long. CDR3 coding DNA: TGTGCCAGCGCGGCGGGAGGGCCTTTGTTCACAGATACGCAGTATTTT. Its protein is CASAAGGPLFTDTQYF.

This clonotype was observed once. Its ends do not fully match the called genes, so a read error is possible. V and J are TRBV6-5 and TRBJ1-2; D gene ambiguous. CDR3 length: 14 amino acids. In germline, CDR1 is MNHEY, CDR2 SVGAGI. The DNA for the CDR3 is TGTGCCAGCATTTACTCTGGTAGTAGCTATGTCTACACCTTC. It specifies CASIYSGSSYVYTF.

The chain couples TRBV11-2 to TRBJ2-1; D perhaps matches TRBD2 (6 bases). Between the trimmed V and J ends, which lost 7 bases and 9 bases, there was a span of 19 bases. In germline, CDR1 is SGHAT, CDR2 FQNNGV. The CDR3 extends over 14 amino acids. The CDR3 protein is CASNFPELAREQFF. CDR3 nucleotide sequence: TGTGCCAGCAACTTCCCGGAACTAGCACGTGAGCAGTTCTTC.

The chain joins TRBV15 to TRBJ1-2; 7 nucleotides align to TRBD1. The CDR3 has 14 amino acids. The germline V gene encodes CDR1 LNHNV and CDR2 YYDKDF (reference sequence). The V segment lost 1 base and the J segment 4 bases; nucleotides outside the gene matches: 3. CDR3 amino acids: CATSRAGTAYGYTF. CDR3 DNA sequence: TGTGCCACCAGCAGAGCAGGGACAGCCTATGGCTACACCTTC.

A few counts support this clonotype. The chain recombines TRBV28 with TRBJ1-6; D not resolved. This CDR3 is built from 13 residues. Germline V gene lookup returns CDR1 MDHEN and CDR2 SYDVKM. The V gene lost 11 bases and the J gene lost 3 bases, with 11 bases spanning the gap. The CDR3 DNA is TGTGCCTGTGCAGTCAGCTATAATTCACCCCTCCACTTT. Translation gives CACAVSYNSPLHF.

On this clonotype itself: Given a much more abundant clone one base away, this may be a read error. This chain uses TRBV29-1 with TRBJ1-1; D is perhaps TRBD1 (6 bases). The V end lost 4 bases, the J end lost 4 bases, and 13 bases lay between the germline ends. Germline V gene sequence: CDR1 SQVTM, CDR2 ANQGSEA. The CDR3 is made up of 13 amino acids. The CDR3 bases are TGCAGCGTTGGGAGGGGGGTTGGCACTGAAGCTTTCTTT. Protein sequence: CSVGRGVGTEAFF.

Points on this clonotype: Given a much more abundant clone one base away, this may be a read error. V usage is TRBV10-3 and J usage is TRBJ2-5; the match to TRBD2 covers 9 bases. The CDR3 is 14 amino acids. In germline, CDR1 is ENHRY, CDR2 SYGVKD. V dropped 11 bases and J dropped 5; count of bases not matched to a gene: 12. CDR3 in amino acids: CAVYAGGLGETQYF. The CDR3 nucleotides are TGTGCCGTATATGCGGGAGGGCTTGGTGAGACCCAGTACTTC.

This clonotype was recorded at least ten times. The chain uses TRBV6-5 and TRBJ1-1, with D hard to call. CDR3 size: 15 residues. The V end lost 0 bases, the J end lost 5 bases, and 13 bases lay between the germline ends. Looked up from germline, CDR1 is MNHEY and CDR2 is SVGAGI. Here the CDR3 DNA reads TGTGCCAGCAGTTACTCCAGGAGGCGAATTACTGAAGCTTTCTTT. It codes for CASSYSRRRITEAFF.

The chain couples TRBV11-2 to TRBJ2-7, with D possibly TRBD1 on 5 matching bases. The CDR3 has 14 amino acids. Looked up from germline, CDR1 is SGHAT and CDR2 is FQNNGV. Trimming removed 6 bases from V and 6 bases from J, with 18 bases in between. CDR3 amino acids: CASSFIDRTCEQYF. CDR3 bases: TGTGCCAGCAGTTTCATAGACAGAACCTGCGAGCAGTACTTC.

About this clonotype: A much more abundant neighbour one base away suggests this may be a read error. The chain has TRBV6-1 and TRBJ1-5; TRBD1 might be the D (5 bases). Per the germline V gene, CDR1 is MNHNS and CDR2 is SASEGT. CDR3 size: 16 residues. CDR3 region: CDTTGLPSGVNQPQHF. DNA for the CDR3: TGTGACACCACGGGACTCCCTTCTGGGGTGAATCAGCCCCAGCATTTT.